Included here is one TCR beta chain sequence, with context. Each sample contained 1-10 million cryopreserved PBMC, thawed before DNA extraction. The entry originates in a study of long-term antiretroviral therapy in people with HIV. Germline CDR1 and CDR2: LNHDA and SQIVND (reference sequence). The CDR3 is 16 amino acids. V was cut by 5 bases and J by 4 bases, with 17 bases left in between. Survey level was the resolution at which the v3.0 immunoSEQ assay ran. Repertoires were generated with immunoSEQ multiplex PCR, while TCRdb's copy carries only in-frame clones and drops some. This table holds roughly 28,000 clones, 85% to 95% found once.

The specimen comprised unsorted PBMCs, sampled 5.3 years after starting antiretroviral therapy. This receptor was identified in a man aged 45-65 years with HIV. This rearrangement joins TRBV19 to TRBJ2-2; D may match TRBD1 or TRBD2 (6 bases each). DNA of the CDR3: TGTGCCAGTAGTCCCCGTGGGGGGCCGGGCACCGGGGAGCTGTTTTTT. Encoded protein: CASSPRGGPGTGELFF.